The TCR beta chain described here comes from a study of blood T cell repertoires in COVID-19. This CDR3 is 15 amino acids long. Germline V gene data show CDR1 as SGHRS and CDR2 as YFSETQ. The V gene end was trimmed by 0 bases and the J gene end by 7 bases; junction bases not matched to a gene: 10. This clone was counted a single time. Assay: immunoSEQ multiplex PCR; the TCRdb copy retains only in-frame clones and omits some. The table has roughly 70,000 clones, about 80% seen once. Sequencing was carried out using peripheral blood. The sequence came from a human donor in a cohort sampled during active COVID-19. The chain uses TRBV5-1 and TRBJ2-7; 7 positions agree with TRBD2. The CDR3 region is CASSLVGGKDIEQYF. In DNA form, the CDR3 reads TGCGCCAGCAGCTTGGTCGGGGGGAAAGACATAGAGCAGTACTTC.